The 8 T cell receptor beta chains given below trace back to one sample, sequenced in a study of T cell changes during pregnancy in multiple sclerosis. Libraries were prepared by immunoSEQ multiplex PCR; TCRdb keeps only in-frame clonotypes and omits some of them. The sample has approximately 70,000 clones, under 95% seen once. The material was peripheral blood, obtained in the second trimester of pregnancy. All receptors derive from a female donor in good health, enrolled as a control in a pregnancy study.

The sample holds one count of this clone. This rearrangement joins TRBV28 to TRBJ2-3, with a possible D match to TRBD2 (6 bases). V was pared by 1 base and J by 7 bases, with 21 bases between. This CDR3 is built from 17 residues. Germline CDR1 is MDHEN and CDR2 is SYDVKM. CDR3 loop: CASSLYPSGLIQNTQYF. CDR3 coding DNA: TGTGCCAGCAGTTTATACCCCTCCGGACTAATCCAGAATACGCAGTATTTT.

The CDR3 DNA is TGTGCCAGCAGTCCCGATCCCCAGGGCACCCAGCATTTT. This encodes CASSPDPQGTQHF. The chain has TRBV28 and TRBJ1-5; tentative D call: TRBD1 (5 bases). The CDR3 is made up of 13 amino acids. Between the trimmed V and J ends, which lost 5 bases and 11 bases, there was a span of 16 bases. The germline V gene encodes CDR1 MDHEN and CDR2 SYDVKM.

Concerning this clone: The junction departs from the called germline gene at one end, perhaps through a read error. The CDR3 spells CASSPRGGRESQYF. CDR3 bases: TGTGCCAGCTCACCACGGGGCGGAAGAGAGTCCCAGTACTTC. This chain uses TRBV18 with TRBJ2-5, with D possibly being TRBD1 (5 bases). Germline assignment: CDR1 KGHSH and CDR2 LQKENI. The CDR3 totals 14 residues.

The chain employs TRBV30 and TRBJ2-7; 9 nucleotides agree with TRBD2. Germline V gene data show CDR1 as GTSNPN and CDR2 as SVGIG (reference sequence). With 3 bases clipped from V and 0 bases from J, the junction kept 3 bases outside the gene matches. This CDR3 contains 14 residues. CDR3 amino acids: CAWRSSGASYEQYF. DNA for the CDR3: TGTGCCTGGAGGTCTAGCGGGGCCTCCTACGAGCAGTACTTC. The variable domain in full, with the rest retrieved from reference TRBV30 and TRBJ2-7, is SQTIHQWPATLVQPVGSPLSLECTVEGTSNPNLYWYRQAAGRGLQLLFYSVGIGQISSEVPQNLSASRPQDRQFILSSKKLLLSDSGFYLCAWRSSGASYEQYFGPGTRLTVT.

The chain is built from TRBV7-6 and TRBJ2-7; no definite D call. Trimming removed 0 bases at V and 3 bases at J, with 9 bases between. CDR3 length: 14 residues. Germline lookup yields CDR1 SGHVS and CDR2 FNYEAQ. The CDR3 loop is CASSLAENFYEQYF. The CDR3 DNA follows: TGTGCCAGCAGCTTAGCGGAGAACTTCTACGAGCAGTACTTC. The full variable domain, with the rest looked up from reference TRBV7-6 and TRBJ2-7, is GAGVSQSPRYKVTKRGQDVALRCDPISGHVSLYWYRQALGQGPEFLTYFNYEAQQDKSGLPNDRFSAERPEGSISTLTIQRTEQRDSAMYRCASSLAENFYEQYFGPGTRLTVT.

The rearrangement joins TRBV28 to TRBJ2-5; weak D call: TRBD2 (5 bases). The CDR3 is 16 amino acids. V lost 7 bases and J 0 bases, leaving 18 bases between the germline ends. Germline-derived CDR1 and CDR2 are MDHEN and SYDVKM. The CDR3, as DNA: TGTGCCAGCATGGGCCGGCTAGCACGGAACCAAGAGACCCAGTACTTC. Protein sequence: CASMGRLARNQETQYF.

The J gene is TRBJ2-1, the V gene TRBV9, with 11 bases aligning to TRBD2. Germline V gives CDR1 SGDLS, CDR2 YYNGEE. The CDR3 covers 16 residues. Trimming removed 4 bases from V and 4 bases from J; junction bases left unmatched: 7. The CDR3 reads CASSHRLAGSYNEQFF. The DNA of the CDR3 is TGTGCCAGCAGCCACCGACTAGCGGGGTCGTACAATGAGCAGTTCTTC. The whole variable domain, remainder taken from reference TRBV9 and TRBJ2-1, is DSGVTQTPKHLITATGQRVTLRCSPRSGDLSVYWYQQSLDQGLQFLIQYYNGEERAKGNILERFSAQQFPDLHSELNLSSLELGDSALYFCASSHRLAGSYNEQFFGPGTRLTVL.

V is TRBV9 and J is TRBJ2-3; TRBD1 matches at 9 bases. The CDR3 is 17 residues long. Germline loops: CDR1 SGDLS, CDR2 YYNGEE. J lost 8 bases, V lost 3 bases, and 16 bases had no gene match. This CDR3 reads CASSARGDRELPGTQYF. CDR3 nucleotides: TGTGCCAGCAGCGCCAGAGGGGACAGGGAACTTCCAGGTACGCAGTATTTT.